The 11 T cell receptor beta chains presented below share a single source sample, sequenced in a study of CD8 T cells in ankylosing spondylitis (dated by TCRdb to 2015 to 2018). Library preparation was by 5' RACE. The run used an Illumina HiSeq 2500. TCRdb applied fastp at Q25 and MiXCR to the public reads, then kept only in-frame beta chains. CDR3 protein duplicates are merged, each entry listing the most common genes and DNA. A total of hundreds of thousands of distinct CDR3 sequences appear in this sample, 20% to 30% of them only once. Jointly, the top ten make up about 1% of the sample. Overall study outcomes, separate from this receptor: Blood from ankylosing spondylitis patients appeared to be characterized by a TCR beta motif composed of several highly homologous amino acid variants.

For these TCRs, the target antigens are not known. Sequenced material: blood, either unsorted or a sorted T cell fraction (not recorded which). The receptors were gathered from a male donor with ankylosing spondylitis.

This chain connects TRBV6-1 to TRBJ2-5, with 10 bases that match TRBD2. The length of the CDR3 is 14 residues. Germline loops: CDR1 MNHNS, CDR2 SASEGT. V lost 11 bases to trimming and J lost 0 bases; unmatched junction nucleotides: 6. CDR3 in DNA: TGTGCCTCCCTAGGACTAGCGGACCAAGAGACCCAGTACTTC. Encoded protein: CASLGLADQETQYF.

This chain links TRBV12-3 or TRBV12-4 with TRBJ1-1; TRBD1 matches at 8 bases. The CDR3 runs 14 residues. The V gene end was trimmed by 5 bases and the J gene end by 5 bases; junction bases not matched to a gene: 7. The CDR3 DNA is TGTGCCAGCAGTCTTCGACAGGGGAAAACTGAAGCTTTCTTT. Translated: CASSLRQGKTEAFF.

The J gene is TRBJ2-7, the V gene TRBV20-1; 8 bases are a match to TRBD2. There are 13 residues in the CDR3. Trimming removed 2 bases from V and 6 bases from J; junction bases left unmatched: 6. Germline values: CDR1 DFQATT, CDR2 SNEGSKA (reference sequence). For the CDR3, the DNA is TGCAGTGCTAGACGGACCGCGGGGGGCGAGCAGTACGTC. The encoded protein is CSARRTAGGEQYV.

This chain uses TRBV24-1 with TRBJ2-3; D unresolved. The V end was cut by 4 bases, the J end by 4 bases, with 11 bases between. Germline values: CDR1 KGHDR, CDR2 SFDVKD. The CDR3 runs to 14 residues. The DNA of the CDR3 is TGTGCCACCAGTGACGGAGTAAGAGCAGATACGCAGTATTTT. This encodes CATSDGVRADTQYF.

This clonotype was counted only a few times. The chain recombines TRBV3-1 with TRBJ2-2, with a possible D match to TRBD2 (6 bases). Per germline, CDR1 LGHDT and CDR2 YNNKEL (reference sequence). With 0 bases removed from V and 5 bases from J, the gap between germline ends came to 13 bases. CDR3 length: 16 residues. The DNA of the CDR3 is TGTGCCAGCAGCCAAGATAAGCTAGCGCGAACCGGGGAGCTGTTTTTT. Protein sequence: CASSQDKLARTGELFF.

This chain uses TRBV20-1 with TRBJ1-2; D not certain. Trimming stripped 2 bases from V and 8 bases from J, with 18 bases between. The CDR3 loop spans 14 amino acids. Germline values: CDR1 DFQATT, CDR2 SNEGSKA (reference sequence). In nucleotides, the CDR3 is TGCAGTGCTAGAACCGTAGGGCGGGATTCCGGCTACACCTTC. It codes for CSARTVGRDSGYTF.

This clonotype was counted a few times. The chain joins TRBV10-1 to TRBJ2-6; D is ambiguous. V gave up 2 bases and J gave up 1 base, with 15 bases separating them. The CDR3 loop spans 18 amino acids. Germline V lookup: CDR1 WNHNN, CDR2 SYGVQD (reference sequence). Here the CDR3 reads CASSEGWSRLSGANVLTF. As DNA, the CDR3 is TGCGCCAGCAGTGAGGGATGGTCCCGCCTTTCTGGGGCCAACGTCCTGACTTTC.

This chain uses TRBV20-1 with TRBJ2-1; no clear D. The CDR3 extends over 15 amino acids. V lost 4 bases to trimming and J lost 6 bases, with 19 bases between them. CDR1 DFQATT and CDR2 SNEGSKA come from the germline V gene (reference sequence). The CDR3 here is CSATQPLLASNEQFF. DNA of the CDR3: TGCAGTGCTACCCAGCCGTTGCTGGCCTCCAATGAGCAGTTCTTC.

The genes are TRBV11-1 and TRBJ2-1; the match to TRBD2 covers 10 bases. This CDR3 has 20 residues. J was trimmed by 1 base and V by 4 bases; bases with no gene match: 16. CDR1 is SGHAT, CDR2 FQDESV, per germline (reference sequence). The CDR3: CASSSGGGLAVRNSYNEQFF. CDR3 nucleotides: TGTGCCAGCAGCTCCGGGGGAGGACTAGCGGTCCGAAATTCCTACAATGAGCAGTTCTTC.

The chain uses TRBV4-1 and TRBJ2-3; 10 positions match TRBD1. Germline CDR1 is MGHRA and CDR2 is YSYEKL. The CDR3 is 17 residues long. With V trimmed by 3 bases and J by 4 bases, 10 bases remained unmatched. In DNA, the CDR3 is TGCGCCAGCAGCCACCTCTACGGGACAGGGGTAGCAGATACGCAGTATTTT. This encodes CASSHLYGTGVADTQYF.

The chain is built from TRBV3-1 and TRBJ1-4; 7 positions match TRBD1. From germline, CDR1 is LGHDT and CDR2 YNNKEL (reference sequence). This CDR3 comprises 14 residues. J gave up 2 bases and V 5 bases, and 2 bases lay outside the gene matches. The CDR3, as DNA: TGTGCCAGCAGCGAACAGGGGACTAATGAAAAACTGTTTTTT. Translation gives CASSEQGTNEKLFF.